The next 9 T cell receptor beta chains were all read from a single sample in a study of beta chain features in type 1 diabetes. Every bit of the isolated RNA underwent reverse transcription, so sequencing read expressed TCRB transcripts. Using immunoSEQ multiplex PCR, the repertoire was profiled, and TCRdb retains in-frame clones only, with some absent. The sample shows around 340,000 clones, 15% to 20% of them seen only once. The sample was naive CD4+ T cells from blood. Every receptor here comes from a woman aged 18-29 years in good health.

This clone was found a few times. Other DNA sequences in this sample translate to the same CDR3. The chain combines TRBV5-1 with TRBJ1-2; D not resolved. V lost 1 base to trimming and J lost 0 bases, with 4 bases between them. This CDR3 has 13 residues. CDR1 SGHRS and CDR2 YFSETQ come from the germline V gene. CDR3 DNA sequence: TGCGCCAGCAGCTTGACAGCTAACTATGGCTACACCTTC. It is translated as CASSLTANYGYTF.

The CDR3 spells CASSLKAGLSYNEQFF. In DNA, the CDR3 is TGCGCCAGCAGCTTGAAAGCGGGGCTCTCTTACAATGAGCAGTTCTTC. This chain links TRBV5-1 with TRBJ2-1; 7 bases align to TRBD2. Losses at the gene ends were 1 base for V and 4 bases for J; bases not matched to a gene: 8. The CDR3 loop spans 16 amino acids. The V gene's germline CDR1 is SGHRS and CDR2 YFSETQ.

This sequence joins TRBV4-1 and TRBJ1-1; unclear D gene. The germline V gene has CDR1 MGHRA and CDR2 YSYEKL. Trimming took 2 bases from V and 2 from J, leaving 9 bases between them. The CDR3 loop spans 14 amino acids. The CDR3 region is CASSQIGSNTEAFF. CDR3 nucleotide sequence: TGCGCCAGCAGCCAAATCGGTAGTAACACTGAAGCTTTCTTT.

V gene TRBV16 combines with J gene TRBJ1-5; D unresolved. Germline CDR1 KGHSY, CDR2 FQNENV. The CDR3 totals 14 residues. The V and J ends lost 0 bases and 4 bases respectively, with 7 bases between them. Written as DNA, the CDR3 is TGTGCCAGCAGCCAATCCCGGGTAAATCAGCCCCAGCATTTT. As protein: CASSQSRVNQPQHF.

This clone has more than one count but fewer than ten. The V and J genes are TRBV4-2 and TRBJ1-6; D not resolved. The V end was cut by 4 bases, the J end by 7 bases, with 20 bases between. Germline V CDR1 and CDR2: LGHNA, YNFKEQ. CDR3 length equals 17 residues. This CDR3 is CASSLHDNPGANSPLHF. CDR3 in DNA: TGTGCCAGCAGCCTCCACGATAATCCCGGAGCGAATTCACCCCTCCACTTT.

This clone occurred a few times. The rearrangement links TRBV5-1 to TRBJ2-5; 7 bases agree with TRBD2. CDR1 and CDR2 (germline): SGHRS, YFSETQ. Unmatched junction bases numbered 5, after V lost 0 bases and J lost 3 bases. The CDR3 runs to 15 residues. The CDR3 DNA follows: TGCGCCAGCAGCTTGGGGACTAGAATAGAAGAGACCCAGTACTTC. Residues: CASSLGTRIEETQYF.

This rearrangement joins TRBV7-2 to TRBJ2-1, with D maybe TRBD1 (5 bases). Deletions cut 5 bases from V and 8 bases from J, with 13 bases between. Germline assignment: CDR1 SGHTA and CDR2 FQGNSA. The CDR3 extends over 13 amino acids. CDR3 nucleotide sequence: TGTGCCAGCAGCAAGGGGCAGGACGATGAGCAGTTCTTC. It translates to CASSKGQDDEQFF.

This clone was counted only a few times. V and J are TRBV29-1 and TRBJ1-2, with TRBD1 as a possible D gene (5 bases). Germline values: CDR1 SQVTM, CDR2 ANQGSEA. Trimming stripped 7 bases from V and 4 bases from J, with 16 bases between. The CDR3 length is 13 residues. This CDR3 reads CSGSGGDGYGYTF. The CDR3 DNA is TGCAGCGGCTCGGGGGGGGACGGCTATGGCTACACCTTC.

V usage is TRBV29-1 and J usage is TRBJ1-2; possible D gene TRBD1, 5 bases. V was pared by 8 bases and J by 6 bases, with 13 bases between. The CDR3 is 11 residues long. Germline loops: CDR1 SQVTM, CDR2 ANQGSEA. The CDR3 nucleotides are TGCAGCTCCATGGGGGGTGATGGCTACACCTTC. Its translation: CSSMGGDGYTF.